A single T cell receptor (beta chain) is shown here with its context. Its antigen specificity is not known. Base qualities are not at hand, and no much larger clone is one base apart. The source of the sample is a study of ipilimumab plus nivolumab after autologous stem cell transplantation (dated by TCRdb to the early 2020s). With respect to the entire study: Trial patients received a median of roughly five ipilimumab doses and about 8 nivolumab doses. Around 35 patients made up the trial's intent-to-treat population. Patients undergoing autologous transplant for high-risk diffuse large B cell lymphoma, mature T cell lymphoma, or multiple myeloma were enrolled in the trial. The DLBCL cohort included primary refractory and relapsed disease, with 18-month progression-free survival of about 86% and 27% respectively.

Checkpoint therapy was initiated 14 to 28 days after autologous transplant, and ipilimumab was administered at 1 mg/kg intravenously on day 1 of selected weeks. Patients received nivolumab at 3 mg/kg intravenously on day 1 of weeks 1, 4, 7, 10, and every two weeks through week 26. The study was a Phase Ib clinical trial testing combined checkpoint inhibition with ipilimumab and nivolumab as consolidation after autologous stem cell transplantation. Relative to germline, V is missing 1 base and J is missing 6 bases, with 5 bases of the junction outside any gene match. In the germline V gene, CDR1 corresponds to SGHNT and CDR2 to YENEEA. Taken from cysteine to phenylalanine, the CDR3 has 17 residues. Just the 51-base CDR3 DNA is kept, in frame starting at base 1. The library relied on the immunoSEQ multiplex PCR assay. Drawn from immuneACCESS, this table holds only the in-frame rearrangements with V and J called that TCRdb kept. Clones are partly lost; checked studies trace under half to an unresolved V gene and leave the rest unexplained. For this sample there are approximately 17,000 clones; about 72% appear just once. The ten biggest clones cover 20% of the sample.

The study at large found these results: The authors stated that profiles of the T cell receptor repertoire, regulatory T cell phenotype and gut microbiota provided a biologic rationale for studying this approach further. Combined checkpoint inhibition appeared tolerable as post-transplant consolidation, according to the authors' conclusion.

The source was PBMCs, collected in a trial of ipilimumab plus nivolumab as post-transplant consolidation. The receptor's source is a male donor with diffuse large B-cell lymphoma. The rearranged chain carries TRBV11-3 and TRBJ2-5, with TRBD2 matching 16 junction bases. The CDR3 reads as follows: CASSLGGTSGGAKTQYF. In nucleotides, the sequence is TGTGCCAGCAGCTTAGGAGGGACTAGCGGGGGGGCCAAGACCCAGTACTTC.